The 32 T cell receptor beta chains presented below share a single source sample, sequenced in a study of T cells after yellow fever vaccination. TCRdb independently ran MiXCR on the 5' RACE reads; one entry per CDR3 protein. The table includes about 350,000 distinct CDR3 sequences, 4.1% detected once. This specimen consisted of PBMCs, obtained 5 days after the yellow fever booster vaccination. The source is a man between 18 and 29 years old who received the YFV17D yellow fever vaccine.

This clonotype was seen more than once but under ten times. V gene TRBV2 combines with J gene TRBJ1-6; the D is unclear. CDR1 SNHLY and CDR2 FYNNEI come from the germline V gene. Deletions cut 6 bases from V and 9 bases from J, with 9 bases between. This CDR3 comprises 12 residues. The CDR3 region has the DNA TGTGCCAGCAGATTTCCTAGTTCACCCCTCCACTTT. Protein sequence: CASRFPSSPLHF.

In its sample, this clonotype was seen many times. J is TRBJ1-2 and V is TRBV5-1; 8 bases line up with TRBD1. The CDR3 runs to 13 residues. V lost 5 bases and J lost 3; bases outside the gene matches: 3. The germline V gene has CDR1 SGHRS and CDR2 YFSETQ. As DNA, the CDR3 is TGCGCCAGCAGGGACAGGGAGCACTATGGCTACACCTTC. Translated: CASRDREHYGYTF.

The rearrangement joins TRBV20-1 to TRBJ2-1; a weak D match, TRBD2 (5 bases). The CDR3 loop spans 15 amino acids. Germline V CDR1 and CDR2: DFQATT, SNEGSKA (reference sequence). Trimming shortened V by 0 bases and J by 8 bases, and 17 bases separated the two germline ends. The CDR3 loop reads CSARDRLVGLDEQFF. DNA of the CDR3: TGCAGTGCTAGAGATCGTCTAGTCGGACTCGATGAGCAGTTCTTC.

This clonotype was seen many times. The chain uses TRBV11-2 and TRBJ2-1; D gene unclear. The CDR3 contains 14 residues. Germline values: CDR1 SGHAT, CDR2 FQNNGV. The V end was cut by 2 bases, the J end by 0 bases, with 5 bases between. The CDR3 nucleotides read TGTGCCAGCAGCTTAACCAGCTCCTACAATGAGCAGTTCTTC. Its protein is CASSLTSSYNEQFF.

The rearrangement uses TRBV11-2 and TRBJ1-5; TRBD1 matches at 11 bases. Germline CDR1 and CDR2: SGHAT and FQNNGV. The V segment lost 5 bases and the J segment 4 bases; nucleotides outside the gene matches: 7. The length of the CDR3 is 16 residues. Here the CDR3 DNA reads TGTGCCAGCAGCCAAGGACAGGGGGCAAGGAATCAGCCCCAGCATTTT. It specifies CASSQGQGARNQPQHF. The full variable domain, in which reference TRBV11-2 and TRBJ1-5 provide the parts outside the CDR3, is EAGVAQSPRYKIIEKRQSVAFWCNPISGHATLYWYQQILGQGPKLLIQFQNNGVVDDSQLPKDRFSAERLKGVDSTLKIQPAKLEDSAVYLCASSQGQGARNQPQHFGDGTRLSIL.

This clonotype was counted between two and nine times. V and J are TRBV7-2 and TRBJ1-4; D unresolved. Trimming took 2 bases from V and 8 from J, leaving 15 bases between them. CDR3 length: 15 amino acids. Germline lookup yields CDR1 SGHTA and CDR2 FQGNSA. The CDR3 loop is CASSLKTGYGEKLFF. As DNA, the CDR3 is TGTGCCAGCAGCTTAAAAACGGGGTATGGGGAAAAACTGTTTTTT.

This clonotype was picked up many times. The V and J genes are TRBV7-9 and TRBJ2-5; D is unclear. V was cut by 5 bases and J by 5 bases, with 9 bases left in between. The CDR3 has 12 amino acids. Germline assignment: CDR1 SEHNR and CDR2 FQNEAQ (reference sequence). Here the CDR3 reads CASSGNGETQYF. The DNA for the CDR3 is TGTGCCAGCAGCGGGAACGGGGAGACCCAGTACTTC. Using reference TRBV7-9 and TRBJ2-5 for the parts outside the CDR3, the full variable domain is DTGVSQNPRHKITKRGQNVTFRCDPISEHNRLYWYRQTLGQGPEFLTYFQNEAQLEKSRLLSDRFSAERPKGSFSTLEIQRTEQGDSAMYLCASSGNGETQYFGPGTRLLVL.

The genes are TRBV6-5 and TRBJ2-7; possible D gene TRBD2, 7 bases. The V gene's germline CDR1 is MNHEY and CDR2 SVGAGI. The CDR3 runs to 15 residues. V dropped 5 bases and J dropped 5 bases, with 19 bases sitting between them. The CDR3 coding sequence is TGTGCCAGCAGTAGGATACGGGGGGCAACGAACGAGCAGTACTTC. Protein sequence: CASSRIRGATNEQYF.

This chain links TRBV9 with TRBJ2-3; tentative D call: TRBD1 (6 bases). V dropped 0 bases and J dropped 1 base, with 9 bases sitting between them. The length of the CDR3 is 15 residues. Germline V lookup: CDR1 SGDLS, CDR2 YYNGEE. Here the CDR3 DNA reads TGTGCCAGCAGCGTAGAAAGACAGGGCACAGATACGCAGTATTTT. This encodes CASSVERQGTDTQYF.

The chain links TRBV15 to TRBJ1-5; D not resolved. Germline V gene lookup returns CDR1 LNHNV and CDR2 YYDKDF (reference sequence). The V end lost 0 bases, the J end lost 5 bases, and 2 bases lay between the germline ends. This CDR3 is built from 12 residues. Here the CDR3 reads CATSRDYQPQHF. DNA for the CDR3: TGTGCCACCAGCAGAGACTATCAGCCCCAGCATTTT.

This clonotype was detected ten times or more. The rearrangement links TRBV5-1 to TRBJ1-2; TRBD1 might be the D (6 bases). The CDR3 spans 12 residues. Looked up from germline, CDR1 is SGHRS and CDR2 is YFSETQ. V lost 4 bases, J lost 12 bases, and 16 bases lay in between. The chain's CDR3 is CASSPWGGEHTF. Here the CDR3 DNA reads TGCGCCAGCAGCCCATGGGGGGGCGAACACACCTTC. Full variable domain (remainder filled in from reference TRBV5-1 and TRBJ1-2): KAGVTQTPRYLIKTRGQQVTLSCSPISGHRSVSWYQQTPGQGLQFLFEYFSETQRNKGNFPGRFSGRQFSNSRSEMNVSTLELGDSALYLCASSPWGGEHTFGSGTRLTVV.

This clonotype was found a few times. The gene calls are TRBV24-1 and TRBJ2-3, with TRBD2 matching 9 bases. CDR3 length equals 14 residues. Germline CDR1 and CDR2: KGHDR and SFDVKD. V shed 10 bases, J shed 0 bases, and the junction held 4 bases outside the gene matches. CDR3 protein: CATSGLASTDTQYF. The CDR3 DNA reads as TGTGCCACTTCCGGACTAGCGAGCACAGATACGCAGTATTTT.

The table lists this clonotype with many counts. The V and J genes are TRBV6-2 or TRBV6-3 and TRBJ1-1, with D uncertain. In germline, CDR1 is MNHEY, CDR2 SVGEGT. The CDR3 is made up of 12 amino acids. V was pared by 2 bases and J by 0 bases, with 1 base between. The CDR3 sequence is CASSYLNTEAFF. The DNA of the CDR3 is TGTGCCAGCAGTTACCTGAACACTGAAGCTTTCTTT.

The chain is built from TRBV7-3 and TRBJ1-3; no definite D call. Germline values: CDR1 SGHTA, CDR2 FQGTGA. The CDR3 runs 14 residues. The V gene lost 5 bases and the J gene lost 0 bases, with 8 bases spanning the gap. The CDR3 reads CASSPRFSGNTIYF. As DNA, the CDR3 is TGTGCCAGCAGCCCCAGGTTCTCTGGAAACACCATATATTTT.

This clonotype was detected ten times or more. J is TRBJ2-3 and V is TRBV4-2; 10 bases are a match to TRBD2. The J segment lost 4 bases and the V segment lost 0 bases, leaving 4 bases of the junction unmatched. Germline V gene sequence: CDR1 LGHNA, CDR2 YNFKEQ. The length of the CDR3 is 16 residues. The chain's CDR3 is CASSQDQRGGPDTQYF. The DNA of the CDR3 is TGTGCCAGCAGCCAAGATCAGCGGGGGGGCCCAGATACGCAGTATTTT.

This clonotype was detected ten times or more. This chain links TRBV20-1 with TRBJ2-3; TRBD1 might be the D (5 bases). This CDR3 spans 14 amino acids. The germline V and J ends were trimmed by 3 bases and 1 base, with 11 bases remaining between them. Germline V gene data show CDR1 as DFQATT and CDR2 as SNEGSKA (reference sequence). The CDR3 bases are TGCAGTGCTAGTTCCAGGGAAGGCACAGATACGCAGTATTTT. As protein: CSASSREGTDTQYF.

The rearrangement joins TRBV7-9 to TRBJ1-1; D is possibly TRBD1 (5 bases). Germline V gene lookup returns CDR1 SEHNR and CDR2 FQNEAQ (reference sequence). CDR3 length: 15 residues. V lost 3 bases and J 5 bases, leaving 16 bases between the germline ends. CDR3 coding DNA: TGTGCCAGCAGCTTGGCGCAGGGCGGTCGGACTGAAGCTTTCTTT. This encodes CASSLAQGGRTEAFF.

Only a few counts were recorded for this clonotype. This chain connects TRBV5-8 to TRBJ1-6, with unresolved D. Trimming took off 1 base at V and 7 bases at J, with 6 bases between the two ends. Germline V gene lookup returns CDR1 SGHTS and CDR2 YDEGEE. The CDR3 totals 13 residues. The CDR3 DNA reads TGTGCCAGCAGCTTGTCACGGAATTCACCCCTCCACTTT. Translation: CASSLSRNSPLHF.

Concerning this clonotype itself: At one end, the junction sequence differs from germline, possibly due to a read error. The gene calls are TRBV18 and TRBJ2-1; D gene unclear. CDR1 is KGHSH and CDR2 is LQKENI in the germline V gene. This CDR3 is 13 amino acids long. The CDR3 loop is CASSPRVDNEQFF. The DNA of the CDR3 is TGTGCCAGCTCGCCACGGGTTGACAATGAGCAGTTCTTC.

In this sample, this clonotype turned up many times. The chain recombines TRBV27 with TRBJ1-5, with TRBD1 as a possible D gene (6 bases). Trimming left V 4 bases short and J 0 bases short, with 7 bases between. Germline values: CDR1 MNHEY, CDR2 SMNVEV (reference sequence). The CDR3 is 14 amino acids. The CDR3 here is CASSWGHSNQPQHF. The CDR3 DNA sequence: TGTGCCAGCAGTTGGGGACATAGCAATCAGCCCCAGCATTTT.

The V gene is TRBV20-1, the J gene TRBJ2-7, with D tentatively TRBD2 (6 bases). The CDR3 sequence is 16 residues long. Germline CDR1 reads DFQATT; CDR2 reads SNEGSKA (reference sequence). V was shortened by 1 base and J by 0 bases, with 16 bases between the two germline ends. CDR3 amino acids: CSARGITGRSSYEQYF. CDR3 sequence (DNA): TGCAGTGCTAGAGGTATCACGGGGAGGAGCTCCTACGAGCAGTACTTC.

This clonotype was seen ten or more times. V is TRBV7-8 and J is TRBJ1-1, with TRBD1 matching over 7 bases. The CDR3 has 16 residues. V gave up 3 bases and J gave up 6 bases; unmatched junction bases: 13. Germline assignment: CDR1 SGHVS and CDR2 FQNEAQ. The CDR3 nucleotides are TGTGCCAGCAGCTTGCGGAATAGGGGGCAGGTGGCTGAAGCTTTCTTT. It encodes CASSLRNRGQVAEAFF.

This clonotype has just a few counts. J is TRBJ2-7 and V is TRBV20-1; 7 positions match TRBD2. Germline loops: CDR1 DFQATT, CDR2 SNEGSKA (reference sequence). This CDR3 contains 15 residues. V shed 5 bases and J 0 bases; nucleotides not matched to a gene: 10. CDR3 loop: CSAHNSAGDSYEQYF. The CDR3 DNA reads TGCAGTGCTCATAATAGCGCGGGGGACTCCTACGAGCAGTACTTC.

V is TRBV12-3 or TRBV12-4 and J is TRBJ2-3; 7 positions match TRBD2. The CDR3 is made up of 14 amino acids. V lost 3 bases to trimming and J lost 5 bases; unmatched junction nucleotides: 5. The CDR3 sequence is CASSFGGGEDTQYF. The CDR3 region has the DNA TGTGCCAGCAGTTTCGGGGGAGGGGAAGATACGCAGTATTTT.

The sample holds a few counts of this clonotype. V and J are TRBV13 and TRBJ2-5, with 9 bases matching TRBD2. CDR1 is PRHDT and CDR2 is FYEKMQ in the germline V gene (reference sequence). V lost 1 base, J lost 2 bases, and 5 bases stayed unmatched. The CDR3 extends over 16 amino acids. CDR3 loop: CASSLVWRGGQETQYF. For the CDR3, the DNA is TGTGCCAGCAGCTTAGTTTGGCGGGGGGGACAAGAGACCCAGTACTTC.

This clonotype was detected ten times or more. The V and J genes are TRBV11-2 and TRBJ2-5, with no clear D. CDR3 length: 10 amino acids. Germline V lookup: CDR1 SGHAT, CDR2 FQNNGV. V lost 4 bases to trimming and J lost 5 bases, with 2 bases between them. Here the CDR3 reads CASSSETQYF. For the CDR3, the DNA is TGTGCCAGCAGCTCGGAGACCCAGTACTTC.

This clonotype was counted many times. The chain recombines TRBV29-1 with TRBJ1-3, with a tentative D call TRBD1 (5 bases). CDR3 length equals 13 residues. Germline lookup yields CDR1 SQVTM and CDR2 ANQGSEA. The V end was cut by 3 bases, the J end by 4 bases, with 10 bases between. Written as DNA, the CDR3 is TGCAGCGTTGAGTTGGGGGACGGAAACACCATATATTTT. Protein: CSVELGDGNTIYF.

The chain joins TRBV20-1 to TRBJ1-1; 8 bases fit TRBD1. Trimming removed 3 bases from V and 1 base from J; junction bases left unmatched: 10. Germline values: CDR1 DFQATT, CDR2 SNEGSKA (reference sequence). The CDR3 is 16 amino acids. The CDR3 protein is CSARGRQGRENTEAFF. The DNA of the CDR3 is TGCAGTGCTAGGGGTAGACAGGGGAGAGAGAACACTGAAGCTTTCTTT.

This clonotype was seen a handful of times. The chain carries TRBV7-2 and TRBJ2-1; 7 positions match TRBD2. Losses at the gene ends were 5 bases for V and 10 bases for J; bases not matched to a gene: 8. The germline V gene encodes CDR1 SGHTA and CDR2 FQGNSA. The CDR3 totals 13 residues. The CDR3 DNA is TGTGCCAGCAGCCACTCGTGGGAGGGGGAGCAGTTCTTC. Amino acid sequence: CASSHSWEGEQFF.

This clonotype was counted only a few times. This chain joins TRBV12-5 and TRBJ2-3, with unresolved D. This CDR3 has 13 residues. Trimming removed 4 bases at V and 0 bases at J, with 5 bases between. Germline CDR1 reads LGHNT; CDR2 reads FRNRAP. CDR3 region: CASGSKSTDTQYF. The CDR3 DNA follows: TGTGCTAGTGGTTCCAAAAGCACAGATACGCAGTATTTT.

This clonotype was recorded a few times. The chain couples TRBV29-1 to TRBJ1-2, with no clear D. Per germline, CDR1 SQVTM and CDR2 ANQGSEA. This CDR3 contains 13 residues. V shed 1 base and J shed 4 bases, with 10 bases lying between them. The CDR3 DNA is TGCAGCGTTGAAGTTGGTCAGACCTATGGCTACACCTTC. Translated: CSVEVGQTYGYTF.

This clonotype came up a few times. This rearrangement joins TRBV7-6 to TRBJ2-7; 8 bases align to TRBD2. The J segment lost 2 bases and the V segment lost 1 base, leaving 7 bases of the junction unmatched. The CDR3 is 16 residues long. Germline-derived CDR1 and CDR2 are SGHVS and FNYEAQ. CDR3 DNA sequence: TGTGCCAGCAGCTTAGTGGAGACTAGCGAGACCTACGAGCAGTACTTC. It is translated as CASSLVETSETYEQYF.